This T cell receptor beta chain was observed in a study of blood T cell repertoires in COVID-19 (dated by TCRdb to the early 2020s). Some background on the complete study: The collaborator samples originated in the United States, Italy and Spain and spanned the acute and convalescent phases of COVID-19. Deeply sampled blood TCRbeta repertoires from subjects exposed to, actively infected with, or recovered from COVID-19 were included in the dataset. The prospective study material was composed of cDNA or gDNA derived from T cells, B-cell-depleted T cells, or PBMCs. HLA class I and class II types, where available, came from metadata supplied by the sample provider rather than from assay-based typing. The samples were drawn from two sources: the first 160 participants of the ongoing ImmuneRACE study, and 1,000 to 1,500 subjects contributed by 6 global collaborators. The repertoires were released in a freely available public database meant as a resource for research on the immune response to SARS-CoV-2. Nearly every sample came with metadata listing a de-identified subject ID, COVID-19 status, age in years and sex.

Worth noting for this clone: Its antigen is still unknown. There are no base qualities to consult, and no much larger clone falls within one base.

TCRbeta CDR3 regions were amplified from genomic DNA by means of the immunoSEQ Assay, a bias-controlled multiplex PCR. In the original analysis: The number of nucleated cells in each sample was estimated from the amplification of reference gene primers within the assay. To quantify the absolute abundance of each unique TCRbeta CDR3 rearrangement, sequence reads were collapsed and filtered. Productive Simpson clonality was computed per sample as the square root of Simpson's diversity index over productive rearrangements. Entries here come from immuneACCESS through TCRdb and include only in-frame sequences with V and J called. Some clones fail to appear in such tables; in the studies checked, an unresolved V gene covers under half of the shortfall, and the cause of the remainder is unknown. The DNA gave D and trimming, while V, J and clone size come from that table. Present in this sample are roughly 200,000 clones, 70% to 90% of which were seen just once. Over 2.5% of the sample rests with the top ten.

Collaborating institutions collected whole blood in K2EDTA tubes following their own protocols. Collaborator samples were shipped for TCRbeta analysis as frozen whole blood, isolated PBMCs, or DNA extracted from either sample type. The CDR3 starts with the cysteine, ends with the phenylalanine, and has 12 residues. The DNA shown is the 36-base CDR3, in frame from base 1. CDR1 and CDR2 are drawn from the germline V gene: SGHAT, FQNNGV. Trimming takes 8 bases from V and 3 bases from J, and the germline ends sit 9 bases apart. The investigation overall reported the following: How much clinical and demographic metadata was included differed by source and by participant, and the metadata was provided uncurated.

The rearrangement combines TRBV11-2 with TRBJ2-3; TRBD2 is possibly the D segment (6 matching bases). Sequenced material: peripheral blood. The sequence was collected from a man between 60 and 75 years old with acute or convalescent COVID-19. The nucleotide sequence reads as follows: TGTGCCAGCGGGGGGAGGACAGATACGCAGTATTTT. It encodes CASGGRTDTQYF.